Listed here are 13 T cell receptor beta chains from one sample, sequenced in a study of blood T cell repertoires in COVID-19. The repertoire was sequenced with immunoSEQ multiplex PCR; TCRdb's copy has only in-frame clones and lacks some. The repertoire consists of 250,000 to 350,000 clones, with 84% occurring once and the leading ten covering almost 1.5%. Sequenced material: peripheral blood. These receptors were obtained from a human donor with COVID-19, enrolled during active disease. The donor label of this sample is uncertain.

This clone was counted a few times. The gene calls are TRBV4-1 and TRBJ2-7; D might be TRBD2 (5 bases). Trimming cost V 1 base and J 3 bases, with 16 bases left between them. This CDR3 contains 16 residues. Germline values: CDR1 MGHRA, CDR2 YSYEKL. The CDR3 here is CASSQGGPRGLYEQYF. CDR3 nucleotides: TGCGCCAGCAGCCAAGGAGGGCCTAGAGGGCTCTACGAGCAGTACTTC.

V usage is TRBV5-1 and J usage is TRBJ2-3; weak D call: TRBD2 (7 bases). Deletions cut 4 bases from V and 0 bases from J, with 12 bases between. The CDR3 has 15 residues. Germline-derived CDR1 and CDR2 are SGHRS and YFSETQ. CDR3 sequence reads: CASSGQRGSTDTQYF. CDR3 DNA sequence: TGCGCCAGCAGCGGACAGCGGGGTAGCACAGATACGCAGTATTTT.

This chain links TRBV28 with TRBJ2-1; 8 bases are shared with TRBD2. The V segment lost 2 bases and the J segment 0 bases; nucleotides outside the gene matches: 15. This CDR3 is 20 amino acids long. The germline V gene has CDR1 MDHEN and CDR2 SYDVKM. The CDR3 loop is CASSLGGWGGRTDSYNEQFF. DNA for the CDR3: TGTGCCAGCAGTTTAGGAGGTTGGGGCGGGAGGACGGACTCCTACAATGAGCAGTTCTTC.

Here the CDR3 reads CASSPRTSRPDVAQYF. CDR3 in DNA: TGCGCCAGCAGCCCACGGACATCGAGGCCCGATGTGGCGCAGTATTTT. The chain couples TRBV5-1 to TRBJ2-3; D is perhaps TRBD1 (5 bases). The V and J ends lost 4 bases and 10 bases respectively, with 25 bases between them. In germline, CDR1 is SGHRS, CDR2 YFSETQ. The CDR3 is made up of 16 amino acids.

The V and J genes are TRBV30 and TRBJ1-5; 8 nucleotides agree with TRBD1. The CDR3 spans 13 residues. The germline CDR1 and CDR2 sequences are GTSNPN and SVGIG (reference sequence). V gave up 3 bases and J gave up 9 bases; unmatched junction bases: 7. CDR3 region: CAWRGQGYTPQHF. CDR3 sequence (DNA): TGTGCCTGGAGAGGACAGGGATATACGCCCCAGCATTTT.

The rearrangement uses TRBV5-6 and TRBJ2-5; 7 bases are shared with TRBD2. The CDR3 runs to 15 residues. CDR1 is SGHDT and CDR2 is YYEEEE in the germline V gene. J gave up 5 bases and V 0 bases, and 7 bases lay outside the gene matches. CDR3 residues: CASSLGAGVGETQYF. CDR3 nucleotides: TGTGCCAGCAGCTTGGGTGCGGGAGTGGGCGAGACCCAGTACTTC.

V gene TRBV10-3 combines with J gene TRBJ2-1; 10 bases fit TRBD2. The CDR3 length is 16 residues. Germline CDR1 ENHRY, CDR2 SYGVKD. Trimming removed 3 bases from V and 2 bases from J; junction bases left unmatched: 4. In nucleotides, the CDR3 is TGTGCCATCAGTGACTTACTAGCGGGAACCTACAATGAGCAGTTCTTC. This encodes CAISDLLAGTYNEQFF.

This clone has only a few counts. The genes are TRBV5-1 and TRBJ2-1; D is possibly TRBD2 (7 bases). CDR1 and CDR2 (germline): SGHRS, YFSETQ. This CDR3 region has 16 residues. V was cut by 0 bases and J by 2 bases, with 12 bases left in between. The CDR3 DNA sequence: TGCGCCAGCAGCTTGGGAGGGGGGGCCCCCTACAATGAGCAGTTCTTC. This translates into CASSLGGGAPYNEQFF. Full variable domain (missing parts from reference TRBV5-1 and TRBJ2-1): KAGVTQTPRYLIKTRGQQVTLSCSPISGHRSVSWYQQTPGQGLQFLFEYFSETQRNKGNFPGRFSGRQFSNSRSEMNVSTLELGDSALYLCASSLGGGAPYNEQFFGPGTRLTVL.

The V and J genes are TRBV5-6 and TRBJ1-6, with 10 bases matching TRBD1. CDR3 size: 16 residues. Germline CDR1 reads SGHDT; CDR2 reads YYEEEE. The J segment lost 7 bases and the V segment lost 3 bases, leaving 7 bases of the junction unmatched. The CDR3 spells CASSSGTGEKNSPLHF. As DNA, the CDR3 is TGTGCCAGCAGCTCGGGGACAGGGGAAAAGAATTCACCCCTCCACTTT.

The CDR3 spells CASSVGTLDGNEQFF. CDR3 bases: TGTGCCAGCAGCGTAGGGACTCTCGACGGCAATGAGCAGTTCTTC. V is TRBV9 and J is TRBJ2-1; the D gene is possibly TRBD2 (5 bases). Germline CDR1 and CDR2: SGDLS and YYNGEE. There are 15 residues in the CDR3. Between the trimmed V and J ends, which lost 0 bases and 6 bases, there was a span of 13 bases. The full variable domain, in which reference TRBV9 and TRBJ2-1 provide the parts outside the CDR3, is DSGVTQTPKHLITATGQRVTLRCSPRSGDLSVYWYQQSLDQGLQFLIQYYNGEERAKGNILERFSAQQFPDLHSELNLSSLELGDSALYFCASSVGTLDGNEQFFGPGTRLTVL.

The genes are TRBV29-1 and TRBJ1-4; possible D gene TRBD1, 6 bases. The CDR3 runs to 18 residues. V lost 1 base and J 0 bases, leaving 18 bases between the germline ends. Germline V CDR1 and CDR2: SQVTM, ANQGSEA. DNA for the CDR3: TGCAGCGTTGAAGTTGCCAGGGGAGACCTTGCAACTAATGAAAAACTGTTTTTT. This encodes CSVEVARGDLATNEKLFF.

V is TRBV6-5 and J is TRBJ2-2; 7 bases align to TRBD1. CDR3 length equals 13 residues. Germline lookup yields CDR1 MNHEY and CDR2 SVGAGI. V lost 6 bases to trimming and J lost 4 bases; unmatched junction nucleotides: 2. The CDR3 coding sequence is TGTGCCAGCAGAGGGGGCAGCACCGGGGAGCTGTTTTTT. It translates to CASRGGSTGELFF.

The genes are TRBV4-3 and TRBJ2-2, with TRBD2 matching over 12 bases. The CDR3 sequence is 19 residues long. In germline, CDR1 is LGHNA, CDR2 YSLEER. Germline trimming cut 1 base from V and 4 bases from J; bases unmatched to any gene: 10. DNA of the CDR3: TGCGCCAGCAGCCAAGCCCCCCTACTAGCGGGAGGAGGCACCGGGGAGCTGTTTTTT. Translating gives CASSQAPLLAGGGTGELFF.